A selection of T cell receptor beta chains follows, all from one sample in a study of blood T cell repertoires in COVID-19. Sequencing was performed with immunoSEQ multiplex PCR; in TCRdb, only in-frame clones are kept and a portion is missing. The table shows just under 65,000 clones, with more than 70% occurring only once. Sequenced material: peripheral blood. These TCRs come from a human donor in a cohort sampled during active COVID-19. Each CDR3 is given with its conserved first and last residue. D genes are given only for firm matches. Clone size is stated in some rows and not others, as once, few, many or a class when expanded.

CDR3 protein	CDR3 DNA	V gene	D gene	clone size	J gene	CDR3 length
CASSQATARVPSSYEQYF	TGCGCCAGCAGCCAAGCTACCGCGAGGGTGCCCAGCTCCTACGAGCAGTACTTC	TRBV4-1	-	-	TRBJ2-7	18
CASSWRGGQETQYF	TGCGCCAGCAGTTGGAGGGGTGGTCAAGAGACCCAGTACTTC	TRBV5-1	-	-	TRBJ2-5	14
CASSLSTGNYGYTF	TGTGCCAGCAGTTTATCGACGGGGAACTATGGCTACACCTTC	TRBV27	-	-	TRBJ1-2	14
CATSRQGLNSPLHF	TGTGCCACCAGCAGGCAGGGACTTAATTCACCCCTCCACTTT	TRBV15	-	-	TRBJ1-6	14
CASRQDASTDTQYF	TGCGCCAGCAGACAGGATGCTAGCACAGATACGCAGTATTTT	TRBV5-1	-	-	TRBJ2-3	14
CSVVGTSGLSNYNEQFF	TGCAGCGTTGTAGGGACTAGCGGGCTTTCTAATTACAATGAGCAGTTCTTC	TRBV29-1	TRBD2	-	TRBJ2-1	17
CASSSSLSGEQFF	TGTGCCAGCAGCTCCTCACTGTCTGGTGAGCAGTTCTTC	TRBV7-2	-	few	TRBJ2-1	13
CSGTGTSGETQYF	TGCAGCGGAACTGGGACTAGCGGGGAGACCCAGTACTTC	TRBV29-1	TRBD2	-	TRBJ2-5	13
CASSELAGTEGYEQYF	TGTGCCAGCAGTGAATTAGCCGGGACAGAGGGCTACGAGCAGTACTTC	TRBV6-1	TRBD1	once	TRBJ2-7	16
CASSQGVGEGQRYF	TGTGCCAGCAGCCAAGGGGTAGGGGAGGGGCAGCGGTACTTC	TRBV3-1/TRBV3-2	TRBD2	-	TRBJ2-7	14
CASSLSGGPGNTIYF	TGTGCCAGCAGTTTATCGGGGGGGCCAGGAAACACCATATATTTT	TRBV27	-	-	TRBJ1-3	15